The 26 T cell receptor beta chains in this list originate from one sample, sequenced in a study of human T cells and chemical hapten exposure. Time point specified: patch test 1, 2 weeks after DPC sensitization. Described treatment: therapeutic diphenylcyclopropenone sensitization with weekly scalp DPC. TCRdb re-derived calls from the RACE reads in MiXCR, one entry per CDR3 protein. Of 150,000 to 200,000 distinct CDR3 sequences listed, 13% to 15% are singletons. The source material was whole blood, sampled in connection with sensitization to the hapten diphenylcyclopropenone (DPC). The source is a woman aged 25-40 years with alopecia areata. Some clones in this sample may be carry-over from other donors' samples.

Only a few counts were recorded for this clonotype. The J gene is TRBJ1-2, the V gene TRBV5-1; no clear D. V was shortened by 0 bases and J by 5 bases, with 2 bases between the two germline ends. There are 11 residues in the CDR3. The V gene's germline CDR1 is SGHRS and CDR2 YFSETQ. CDR3 loop: CASSLGYGYTF. In nucleotides, the CDR3 is TGCGCCAGCAGCTTGGGGTATGGCTACACCTTC.

The chain links TRBV12-3 or TRBV12-4 to TRBJ2-1; D unresolved. V lost 3 bases, J lost 2 bases, and 11 bases lay in between. The CDR3 runs 15 residues. The CDR3 nucleotides read TGTGCCAGCAGTTTGACCTCCAGCCCCTACAATGAGCAGTTCTTC. It codes for CASSLTSSPYNEQFF.

The sample holds a few counts of this clonotype. V usage is TRBV19 and J usage is TRBJ2-1; tentative D call: TRBD1 (6 bases). The V gene lost 7 bases and the J gene lost 0 bases, with 13 bases spanning the gap. CDR3 length: 15 amino acids. Germline V lookup: CDR1 LNHDA, CDR2 SQIVND (reference sequence). DNA for the CDR3: TGTGCCAGTAAATACGACAGGAGCTCCTACAATGAGCAGTTCTTC. This translates into CASKYDRSSYNEQFF.

The chain couples TRBV6-4 to TRBJ2-1; 7 bases align to TRBD2. The CDR3 loop spans 16 amino acids. The ends lost 0 bases at V and 6 bases at J; junction bases unmatched: 8. Germline V gives CDR1 MRHNA, CDR2 SNTAGT. The CDR3 sequence: CASSDSTSGESNEQFF. CDR3 nucleotides: TGTGCCAGCAGTGACTCGACCAGCGGGGAGAGCAATGAGCAGTTCTTC.

This clonotype occurred a few times. V and J are TRBV7-6 and TRBJ2-5, with D hard to call. The CDR3 spans 14 residues. V was shortened by 10 bases and J by 1 base, with 16 bases between the two germline ends. Germline CDR1 SGHVS, CDR2 FNYEAQ. The CDR3 DNA sequence: TGTGCCACCTTGATCGGGCGGCTCCAAGAGACCCAGTACTTC. This sequence encodes CATLIGRLQETQYF.

This chain uses TRBV6-6 with TRBJ2-7, with 8 bases that match TRBD2. Germline-derived CDR1 and CDR2 are MNHNY and SVGAGI (reference sequence). The CDR3 has 16 residues. The ends lost 0 bases at V and 5 bases at J; junction bases unmatched: 9. CDR3 bases: TGTGCCAGCAGTTACTCTCCGTCGGGAGGGCATCACGAGCAGTACTTC. It is translated as CASSYSPSGGHHEQYF.

The J gene is TRBJ2-1, the V gene TRBV19; D is perhaps TRBD2 (8 bases). The germline V gene encodes CDR1 LNHDA and CDR2 SQIVND (reference sequence). V was pared by 6 bases and J by 7 bases, with 16 bases between. CDR3 size: 14 residues. The CDR3 reads CASSGRARGNEQFF. The CDR3 DNA reads TGTGCCAGTAGCGGGAGGGCCAGGGGGAATGAGCAGTTCTTC.

The J gene is TRBJ2-7, the V gene TRBV6-2 or TRBV6-3, with D possibly being TRBD1 or TRBD2 (5 bases each). V lost 6 bases to trimming and J lost 2 bases, with 11 bases between them. This CDR3 has 13 residues. CDR1 and CDR2 (germline): MNHEY, SVGEGT. This CDR3 is CASRRDGTYEQYF. Here the CDR3 DNA reads TGTGCCAGCAGGAGGGACGGAACCTACGAGCAGTACTTC.

The chain carries TRBV9 and TRBJ2-1; D may be TRBD1 (6 bases). This CDR3 contains 15 residues. CDR1 is SGDLS and CDR2 is YYNGEE in the germline V gene. V lost 6 bases, J lost 2 bases, and 15 bases lay in between. The CDR3 is CASTKSGTPYNEQFF. CDR3 nucleotide sequence: TGTGCCAGCACCAAATCCGGGACACCCTACAATGAGCAGTTCTTC.

This clonotype was seen only a few times. The V gene is TRBV28, the J gene TRBJ2-7, with D perhaps given as TRBD1 or TRBD2 (5 bases each). CDR1 is MDHEN, CDR2 SYDVKM, per germline. V lost 7 bases, J lost 5 bases, and 24 bases lay in between. The CDR3 runs to 16 residues. The CDR3 DNA is TGTGCCAGCAATCTCCGGGGCGAACTTAAGAGGAACGAGCAGTACTTC. This encodes CASNLRGELKRNEQYF.

This clonotype was counted at least ten times. The CDR3 protein is CSARPDTYGYTF. The CDR3, as DNA: TGCAGTGCTAGACCTGACACCTATGGCTACACCTTC. The chain links TRBV20-1 to TRBJ1-2; no definite D call. CDR1 and CDR2 (germline): DFQATT, SNEGSKA (reference sequence). V was clipped by 2 bases and J by 4 bases, with 8 bases between them. This CDR3 is 12 amino acids long.

The chain couples TRBV29-1 to TRBJ2-4; D perhaps matches TRBD1 (6 bases). V was trimmed by 6 bases and J by 2 bases, leaving 17 bases between them. The CDR3 runs to 15 residues. The germline gives CDR1 SQVTM, CDR2 ANQGSEA. The CDR3 DNA follows: TGCAGCGTCCAAAAAACAGGGTTGCCCAAAAACATTCAGTACTTC. It translates to CSVQKTGLPKNIQYF. Full variable domain (rest looked up from reference TRBV29-1 and TRBJ2-4): SAVISQKPSRDICQRGTSLTIQCQVDSQVTMMFWYRQQPGQSLTLIATANQGSEATYESGFVIDKFPISRPNLTFSTLTVSNMSPEDSSIYLCSVQKTGLPKNIQYFGAGTRLSVL.

Only a few counts were recorded for this clonotype. This chain connects TRBV19 to TRBJ2-7, with 10 bases aligning to TRBD1. V was clipped by 4 bases and J by 5 bases; unmatched bases: 14. The CDR3 covers 17 residues. From germline, CDR1 is LNHDA and CDR2 SQIVND (reference sequence). The DNA for the CDR3 is TGTGCCAGTAGTACACATCCGGGACAGGGGCGAGGGAACGAGCAGTACTTC. Translated, it gives CASSTHPGQGRGNEQYF.

This clonotype was observed a few times. The genes are TRBV20-1 and TRBJ1-1, with D perhaps TRBD1 (5 bases). Trimming pared 0 bases from V and 1 base from J, leaving 9 bases between. The V gene's germline CDR1 is DFQATT and CDR2 SNEGSKA (reference sequence). This CDR3 region has 14 residues. The DNA of the CDR3 is TGCAGTGCTAGAGATGGGACTAAGAACACTGAAGCTTTCTTT. Its translation: CSARDGTKNTEAFF.

This clonotype has a handful of counts. The V and J genes are TRBV2 and TRBJ2-7; 9 bases fit TRBD2. The CDR3 is 16 residues long. In germline, CDR1 is SNHLY, CDR2 FYNNEI. The J segment lost 2 bases and the V segment lost 6 bases, leaving 11 bases of the junction unmatched. The DNA for the CDR3 is TGTGCCAGCAGGGCCTCGAGGAGCGGGGGGACCTACGAGCAGTACTTC. It is translated as CASRASRSGGTYEQYF.

In this sample, this clonotype turned up a few times. V is TRBV4-2 and J is TRBJ2-1; the D is unclear. The V and J ends lost 0 bases and 5 bases respectively, with 11 bases between them. Germline-derived CDR1 and CDR2 are LGHNA and YNFKEQ. The CDR3 runs 15 residues. The DNA of the CDR3 is TGTGCCAGCAGCCAAGAGTTCGTTCGGGACAATGAGCAGTTCTTC. The encoded protein is CASSQEFVRDNEQFF.

The chain employs TRBV12-3 or TRBV12-4 and TRBJ2-5, with D maybe TRBD1 (7 bases). Trimming left V 3 bases short and J 9 bases short, with 17 bases between. The CDR3 spans 14 residues. In DNA form, the CDR3 reads TGTGCCAGCAGTTTTCAAGGGGGCTGGGAGGCCCAGTACTTC. Translation: CASSFQGGWEAQYF.

On this clonotype itself: The germline gene is not matched at one end of the junction; a read error may be the cause. The genes are TRBV7-2 and TRBJ2-7, with 9 positions matching TRBD1. This CDR3 is built from 14 residues. Per germline, CDR1 SGHTA and CDR2 FQGNSA. The chain's CDR3 is CANSSGTGFYEQYF. CDR3 nucleotide sequence: TGTGCCAACAGCTCCGGGACAGGGTTCTACGAGCAGTACTTC.

The chain combines TRBV7-3 with TRBJ2-5, with TRBD2 identical over 9 bases. CDR1 and CDR2 (germline): SGHTA, FQGTGA. There are 13 residues in the CDR3. With 4 bases clipped from V and 5 bases from J, the junction kept 2 bases outside the gene matches. The CDR3 protein is CASSSGLAETQYF. The CDR3 DNA sequence: TGTGCCAGCAGCTCCGGACTAGCGGAGACCCAGTACTTC.

This clonotype was observed a handful of times. The chain employs TRBV3-1 and TRBJ2-3, with TRBD2 matching over 10 bases. V lost 4 bases to trimming and J lost 7 bases; unmatched junction nucleotides: 8. CDR3 size: 15 residues. CDR1 is LGHDT and CDR2 is YNNKEL in the germline V gene (reference sequence). CDR3 sequence (DNA): TGTGCCAGCAGCCGGCCTAGCGGGGGTGACAATACGCAGTATTTT. This sequence encodes CASSRPSGGDNTQYF.

This chain links TRBV20-1 with TRBJ2-7, with TRBD1 identical over 9 bases. Germline V gene lookup returns CDR1 DFQATT and CDR2 SNEGSKA (reference sequence). The CDR3 has 12 amino acids. J was trimmed by 4 bases and V by 5 bases; bases with no gene match: 3. CDR3 sequence reads: CSALDRGYEQYF. CDR3 nucleotides: TGCAGTGCTTTGGACAGGGGATACGAGCAGTACTTC.

This clonotype was seen a few times. The rearrangement uses TRBV7-3 and TRBJ1-5; D is unclear. Trimming removed 6 bases at V and 7 bases at J, with 22 bases between. Germline V gene lookup returns CDR1 SGHTA and CDR2 FQGTGA. The CDR3 consists of 16 residues. In DNA, the CDR3 is TGTGCCAGCAGACCGACCAGCTCCCATGTAGCGCAGCCCCAGCATTTT. Protein product: CASRPTSSHVAQPQHF. Complete variable domain (other parts from reference TRBV7-3 and TRBJ1-5): GAGVSQTPSNKVTEKGKYVELRCDPISGHTALYWYRQSLGQGPEFLIYFQGTGAADDSGLPNDRFFAVRPEGSVSTLKIQRTERGDSAVYLCASRPTSSHVAQPQHFGDGTRLSIL.

In this sample, this clonotype turned up a few times. This chain links TRBV11-2 with TRBJ2-4; possible D gene TRBD1, 5 bases. Per the germline V gene, CDR1 is SGHAT and CDR2 is FQNNGV. The length of the CDR3 is 16 residues. V was pared by 5 bases and J by 7 bases, with 21 bases between. Here the CDR3 DNA reads TGTGCCAGCAGCCCCCCTCGAGTGAGGCCAGGGAACATTCAGTACTTC. Translating it yields CASSPPRVRPGNIQYF.

V and J are TRBV28 and TRBJ2-7; D possibly corresponds to TRBD2 (6 bases). Trimming removed 3 bases from V and 4 bases from J, with 10 bases in between. The CDR3 has 13 amino acids. From germline, CDR1 is MDHEN and CDR2 SYDVKM. The CDR3: CASSFLGTYEQYF. The CDR3 DNA is TGTGCCAGCAGTTTTCTCGGGACTTACGAGCAGTACTTC.

This chain links TRBV27 with TRBJ1-4, with 9 positions matching TRBD1. With 6 bases clipped from V and 5 bases from J, the junction kept 7 bases outside the gene matches. The CDR3 is 15 amino acids. The V gene's germline CDR1 is MNHEY and CDR2 SMNVEV (reference sequence). The CDR3: CASSRSGTGNEKLFF. The CDR3, as DNA: TGTGCCAGCAGCCGATCCGGGACAGGGAATGAAAAACTGTTTTTT.

V is TRBV7-9 and J is TRBJ2-5; D remains ambiguous. Trimming removed 4 bases from V and 1 base from J, with 13 bases in between. This CDR3 is built from 15 residues. Germline values: CDR1 SEHNR, CDR2 FQNEAQ (reference sequence). The CDR3 loop is CASSSGRVIQETQYF. The CDR3 nucleotides are TGTGCCAGCAGCTCCGGACGGGTCATCCAAGAGACCCAGTACTTC.